Detailed here is one TCR beta chain. In this sample, this clonotype turned up many times. The antigen this receptor binds is unknown. The sample holds no much larger clone one base away, and base qualities are not on file. The data are from a study of T cells in Graves' hyperthyroidism and ophthalmopathy (dated by TCRdb to between 2017 and 2020). Looking at the study overall: Peripheral blood samples were taken at the time of initial diagnosis, prior to any treatment. TCR V-J signatures able to tell the groups apart were searched for in a discovery cohort of around 95 patients, of whom more than 40 had Graves' ophthalmopathy and about 60 had stable Graves' hyperthyroidism. Whether ophthalmopathy could be predicted prospectively was tested in an independent validation cohort made up of roughly 20 hyperthyroidism patients plus 17 patients who later progressed to ophthalmopathy. The 95 to 100 discovery patients were randomly divided into training and test sets at a 7:3 ratio. Thyroid tissue and blood T-cell repertoires from several Graves' hyperthyroidism patients were also compared in the study. After sampling, hyperthyroidism patients received methimazole starting at 30 mg daily, and ophthalmopathy patients received high-dose intravenous methylprednisolone. According to the paper, TCR Vbeta CDR3 sequencing was carried out on about 140 peripheral blood samples, which came from fewer than 50 ophthalmopathy, 75 to 80 hyperthyroidism and roughly 17 progressor patients. Overall study results and their limits: Sample size was not statistically predetermined, and investigators were not blinded to group allocation. A 13 V-J signature model separated ophthalmopathy from stable hyperthyroidism, with just over 85% sensitivity and just under 84% specificity in cross-validation and 80%/75% in testing. Most expanded thyroid clonotypes (frequency above 0.001) were also detected in blood, suggesting blood repertoires may reflect thyroid immune responses. In validation, the model predicted progression to ophthalmopathy with 55% to 71% sensitivity and 72% to 85% specificity, a median of 6.5 months before onset.

Amplification of TCR beta CDR3 regions was carried out from RNA transcripts. The TCR CDR3 was subjected to a first round of RT-PCR using the HTBI primer set and the Qiagen OneStep RT-PCR kit. Libraries were constructed in a second round of multiplex PCR, after which size selection and purification were performed. Libraries were sequenced paired-end with 100 bp reads on an Illumina HiSeq2000. The original pipeline was this. SOAPnuke was used to process the raw data, with reads discarded if the reads contained adapters or uncalled bases, had a mean Phred below 15, or lacked an exact constant-primer or identifier match. COPE v1.2.5 was used to merge high-quality paired reads, and clonotypes were defined as unique nucleotide sequences. MiTCR v1.1 was used to align clonotypes to the IMGT TRBV, TRBD and TRBJ reference segments. Analysis was restricted to V-J combinations with a frequency above 0.0001, which covered roughly 99% of repertoires. A TCS score was defined as the ratio of F50 (clonal expansion) to E x V (chaos), with BLOSUM62-based TCRdist applied between CDR3 peptides within each V-J. Welch's t-statistics and random forest reduced some 510 V-J features to 13, which were used in a naive Bayes classifier (R e1071). Starting from the raw public reads, TCRdb applied fastp trimming at Q25, assembled clones with MiXCR and retained in-frame beta chains. Rows are combined by CDR3 protein, so each entry shows the most common genes and DNA. None of the V and J calls come from the authors' own analysis; TCRdb made them. The sample contains about 600,000 distinct CDR3 sequences, about 16% of them found a single time. The ten largest clones capture around 3.5% of the sample.

Ophthalmopathy patients had moderately to severely active disease, Clinical Activity Score of at least 3, NOSPECS grade of at least 4, and duration under 3 months. Exclusion was applied to patients with uncontrolled infections, other autoimmune diseases, pregnancy or lactation. Diagnoses were established on the basis of clinical symptoms, serum thyroxine and TRAb, thyroid ultrasound, and orbital computed tomography. Ficoll-Paque density gradient centrifugation was used to isolate PBMCs from around 10 ml of fresh peripheral blood. Total RNA was extracted with Trizol reagent, and quality was checked on an Agilent 2100 Bioanalyzer. Sequenced sample: blood. This TCR was recovered from a middle-aged woman with Graves' ophthalmopathy.

The CDR3 in this case is CASSLKPGQGDSPLHF. At the DNA level, the sequence is TGTGCCAGCAGCTTAAAGCCCGGACAGGGGGATTCACCCCTCCACTTT. The chain uses TRBV7-3 and TRBJ1-6; the central 10 bases match TRBD1. Compared with germline, V lacks 1 base and J lacks 8 bases; bases without a gene match: 5. The germline V gene supplies CDR1 SGHTA and CDR2 FQGTGA. CDR3 length: 16 amino acids, cysteine to phenylalanine. Only the CDR3 DNA is retained, 48 bases long and in frame from the first base.